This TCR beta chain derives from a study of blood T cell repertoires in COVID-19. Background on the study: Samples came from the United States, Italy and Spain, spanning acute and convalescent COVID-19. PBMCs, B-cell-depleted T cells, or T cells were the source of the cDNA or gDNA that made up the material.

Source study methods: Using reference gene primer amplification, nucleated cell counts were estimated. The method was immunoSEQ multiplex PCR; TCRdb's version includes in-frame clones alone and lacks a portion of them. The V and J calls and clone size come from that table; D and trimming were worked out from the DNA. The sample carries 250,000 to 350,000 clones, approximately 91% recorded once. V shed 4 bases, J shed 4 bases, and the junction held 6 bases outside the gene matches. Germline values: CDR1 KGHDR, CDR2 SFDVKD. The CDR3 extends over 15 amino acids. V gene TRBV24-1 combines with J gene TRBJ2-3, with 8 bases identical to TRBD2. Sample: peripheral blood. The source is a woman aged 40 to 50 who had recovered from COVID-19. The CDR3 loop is CATSDQSGSADTQYF. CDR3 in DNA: TGTGCCACCAGTGACCAAAGCGGGAGCGCAGATACGCAGTATTTT.